Sequencing of this T cell receptor (beta chain) was carried out in a study of cytomegalovirus exposure and HLA in healthy donors. The primer mix had 60 Vbeta and 13 Jbeta primers. Using immunoSEQ multiplex PCR, the repertoire was profiled, and TCRdb retains in-frame clones only, with some absent. The sample gives some 150,000 clones, more than 70% of which show up once; over 1.1% is in the top ten. Per germline, CDR1 SGHRS and CDR2 YFSETQ. The length of the CDR3 is 15 residues. Losses at the gene ends were 7 bases for V and 7 bases for J; bases not matched to a gene: 13. The V and J genes are TRBV5-1 and TRBJ2-2; 7 positions agree with TRBD1. Specimen: PBMCs. This TCR derives from a man aged 60 to 75 in good health and CMV-seronegative. The CDR3, as DNA: TGCGCCAGCCGCTCGACAGGGAGAGGGCGCGGGGAGCTGTTTTTT. This encodes CASRSTGRGRGELFF. The variable domain in full, completed from reference TRBV5-1 and TRBJ2-2, reads KAGVTQTPRYLIKTRGQQVTLSCSPISGHRSVSWYQQTPGQGLQFLFEYFSETQRNKGNFPGRFSGRQFSNSRSEMNVSTLELGDSALYLCASRSTGRGRGELFFGEGSRLTVL.